The rows below give T cell receptor beta chains drawn from one sample of a study of blood T cell repertoires in COVID-19. Generated by immunoSEQ multiplex PCR, the TCRdb table keeps only in-frame clones and is missing some. Of 70,000 or so clones in the sample, 86% were seen once. The sample comprised peripheral blood. The receptors were gathered from a man aged 45-60 years with acute or convalescent COVID-19. Each CDR3 is given with its conserved first and last residue. The D gene is left open where the match is weak. Expanded clones get a size class; other rows say once, few or many, or leave the size out.

cdr3_aa	cdr3_nt	j_call	clone_size	d_call	v_call
CASTGAGVLNEQFF	TGTGCCAGCACCGGAGCGGGGGTCCTCAATGAGCAGTTCTTC	TRBJ2-1	NA	TRBD2	TRBV2
CATHEGARETQYF	TGCGCAACCCACGAGGGGGCAAGGGAGACCCAGTACTTC	TRBJ2-5	NA	TRBD1	TRBV5-1
CASKLGGTEAFF	TGTGCCAGTAAATTGGGAGGCACTGAAGCTTTCTTT	TRBJ1-1	NA	NA	TRBV19
CATSDPGQGVYTF	TGTGCCACCAGTGACCCAGGACAGGGGGTCTACACCTTC	TRBJ1-2	NA	TRBD1	TRBV24-1
CASRGPGTVQFF	TGTGCCAGCAGGGGGCCCGGGACTGTTCAGTTCTTC	TRBJ2-1	NA	NA	TRBV6-4
CASSGDSAYGYTF	TGTGCCAGCAGCGGGGACAGCGCCTATGGCTACACCTTC	TRBJ1-2	NA	TRBD1	TRBV6-5
CASSPIGTNFGTIYF	TGTGCCAGCAGTCCAATCGGGACAAATTTCGGCACCATATATTTT	TRBJ1-3	once	NA	TRBV27
CASSAEQGVSPLHF	TGTGCCAGCAGTGCGGAACAGGGGGTTTCACCCCTCCACTTT	TRBJ1-6	NA	TRBD1	TRBV6-4
CASSYVTGGSFDEQFF	TGTGCCAGCAGTTACGTGACAGGGGGCTCTTTTGATGAGCAGTTCTTC	TRBJ2-1	NA	TRBD1	TRBV6-2/TRBV6-3
CASSRDRTSNYGYTF	TGTGCCAGCAGCAGGGACAGGACCTCTAACTATGGCTACACCTTC	TRBJ1-2	NA	TRBD1	TRBV5-4
CASSVAGAHNEQFF	TGTGCCAGCAGCGTAGCAGGGGCCCACAATGAGCAGTTCTTC	TRBJ2-1	NA	NA	TRBV9
CATSRPFTTGTGVGYTF	TGTGCCACCAGCAGACCCTTCACTACCGGGACAGGGGTTGGCTACACCTTC	TRBJ1-2	NA	TRBD1	TRBV15
CASSWTTSYEQYF	TGTGCCAGCAGTTGGACTACCTCCTACGAGCAGTACTTC	TRBJ2-7	NA	NA	TRBV6-6
CASSLGDSRGAFF	TGTGCCAGCAGCTTGGGGGACAGCCGAGGAGCTTTCTTT	TRBJ1-1	few	TRBD1	TRBV5-4
CASSLRAGDLYNEQFF	TGTGCCAGCAGCTTGCGAGCGGGGGACCTCTACAATGAGCAGTTCTTC	TRBJ2-1	NA	TRBD2	TRBV7-3
CASSAGTSGTTDTQYF	TGTGCCAGCAGCGCCGGGACTAGCGGGACCACAGATACGCAGTATTTT	TRBJ2-3	NA	TRBD2	TRBV9
CASSLLSSYEQYF	TGTGCCAGCAGTTTACTGAGCTCCTACGAGCAGTACTTC	TRBJ2-7	NA	NA	TRBV27
CASSVALGSEKLFF	TGTGCCAGCAGCGTAGCGTTGGGGAGTGAAAAACTGTTTTTT	TRBJ1-4	NA	NA	TRBV7-9
CASSLNPLGPGEGETQYF	TGTGCCAGCAGTTTAAACCCCCTGGGCCCAGGGGAGGGAGAGACCCAGTACTTC	TRBJ2-5	once	NA	TRBV27
CASTEGVLGNQPQHF	TGTGCCAGCACCGAAGGGGTTTTGGGCAATCAGCCCCAGCATTTT	TRBJ1-5	NA	NA	TRBV2
CASHRRGESNQPQHF	TGTGCCAGTCATCGTCGGGGGGAGAGCAATCAGCCCCAGCATTTT	TRBJ1-5	few	NA	TRBV19
CASSESGTRFRGELFF	TGTGCCAGCAGTGAATCAGGGACTAGATTTCGCGGGGAGCTGTTTTTT	TRBJ2-2	NA	TRBD2	TRBV25-1
CASSPGSYEQYF	TGTGCCAGCTCACCCGGCTCCTACGAGCAGTACTTC	TRBJ2-7	NA	NA	TRBV18
CASSLVEAVWTEAFF	TGTGCCAGCAGCTTAGTCGAGGCCGTCTGGACTGAAGCTTTCTTT	TRBJ1-1	NA	NA	TRBV7-2
CASTSTTGGISPLHF	TGCGCCAGCACATCTACGACAGGGGGCATTTCACCCCTCCACTTT	TRBJ1-6	many	TRBD1	TRBV5-1
CASSLQGTGGETQYF	TGTGCCAGCAGCTTACAAGGCACAGGGGGAGAGACCCAGTACTTC	TRBJ2-5	NA	TRBD1	TRBV7-3
CASSLGGLPYEQYF	TGTGCCAGCAGCTTAGGGGGACTTCCCTACGAGCAGTACTTC	TRBJ2-7	NA	NA	TRBV7-6
CASSFPGQGAAGANVLTF	TGTGCCAGTAGTTTCCCGGGACAGGGGGCTGCTGGGGCCAACGTCCTGACTTTC	TRBJ2-6	NA	TRBD1	TRBV19
CASSQQRGYEQYF	TGCGCCAGCAGCCAACAGCGGGGCTACGAGCAGTACTTC	TRBJ2-7	NA	TRBD2	TRBV4-1
CASSYLGDSYNEQFF	TGTGCCAGCAGTTATTTAGGGGACTCCTACAATGAGCAGTTCTTC	TRBJ2-1	once	NA	TRBV6-6
CASSIRGNTIYF	TGTGCCAGTAGTATTAGAGGAAACACCATATATTTT	TRBJ1-3	NA	NA	TRBV19
CSASAPGLGSSYEQYF	TGCAGTGCTAGTGCCCCGGGACTGGGAAGCTCCTACGAGCAGTACTTC	TRBJ2-7	NA	NA	TRBV20-1
CASSSTPSPVAGGTNSPLHF	TGTGCCAGCAGTTCCACTCCCTCCCCTGTAGCTGGGGGGACCAATTCACCCCTCCACTTT	TRBJ1-6	NA	NA	TRBV27
CASSLRASGLDEQYF	TGCGCCAGCAGCTTGAGGGCTAGCGGTTTGGACGAGCAGTACTTC	TRBJ2-7	few	TRBD2	TRBV5-1
CAWSGLAGSTNTGELFF	TGTGCCTGGAGCGGACTAGCGGGATCTACGAACACCGGGGAGCTGTTTTTT	TRBJ2-2	few	TRBD2	TRBV30
CASSPDRPSGNTIYF	TGTGCCAGCAGCCCTGACAGGCCCTCTGGAAACACCATATATTTT	TRBJ1-3	NA	NA	TRBV3-1/TRBV3-2
CASSPDRGWEQYF	TGCGCCAGCAGCCCGGACAGGGGTTGGGAGCAGTACTTC	TRBJ2-7	few	TRBD1	TRBV5-1
CAISEPRETQYF	TGTGCCATCAGTGAGCCGAGAGAGACCCAGTACTTC	TRBJ2-5	NA	NA	TRBV10-3
CASSPGPGTSGGYNEQFF	TGCGCCAGCAGCCCAGGGCCCGGGACTAGCGGTGGCTACAATGAGCAGTTCTTC	TRBJ2-1	once	TRBD2	TRBV4-1
CAISEPQGGTGELFF	TGTGCCATCAGTGAGCCCCAGGGAGGGACCGGGGAGCTGTTTTTT	TRBJ2-2	NA	TRBD2	TRBV10-3
CASGTSGYEQYF	TGTGCCAGTGGGACTAGCGGCTACGAGCAGTACTTC	TRBJ2-7	NA	TRBD2	TRBV28
CATSDPTGVYNEQFF	TGTGCCACCAGTGATCCCACAGGGGTTTACAATGAGCAGTTCTTC	TRBJ2-1	NA	TRBD1	TRBV24-1
CASSPTSGGNEQFF	TGTGCCAGCAGCCCGACTAGCGGGGGTAATGAGCAGTTCTTC	TRBJ2-1	NA	TRBD2	TRBV5-4
CASSTYSGAYEQYF	TGTGCCAGCAGCACGTACAGCGGGGCCTACGAGCAGTACTTC	TRBJ2-7	NA	TRBD2	TRBV5-4
CSVGGGRENIQYF	TGCAGCGTTGGGGGGGGCAGGGAAAACATTCAGTACTTC	TRBJ2-4	NA	NA	TRBV29-1
CASSRSAGEGADTQYF	TGTGCCAGCAGCCGCTCCGCGGGAGAGGGTGCAGATACGCAGTATTTT	TRBJ2-3	NA	TRBD2	TRBV27
CASSQEALTRGETQYF	TGTGCCAGCAGCCAAGAGGCCCTAACCCGGGGGGAGACCCAGTACTTC	TRBJ2-5	NA	NA	TRBV3-1/TRBV3-2
CASFMGSKVTEAFF	TGTGCCAGCTTTATGGGCAGTAAGGTCACTGAAGCTTTCTTT	TRBJ1-1	few	NA	TRBV7-8
CASSLREGRSSYEQYF	TGTGCCAGCAGCTTAAGGGAGGGCCGGAGCTCCTACGAGCAGTACTTC	TRBJ2-7	few	TRBD2	TRBV11-3
CASSETSRVTDTQYF	TGTGCCAGCAGCGAGACTAGTCGAGTCACAGATACGCAGTATTTT	TRBJ2-3	NA	NA	TRBV9
CASRGTVNTEAFF	TGTGCCAGCAGGGGGACAGTGAACACTGAAGCTTTCTTT	TRBJ1-1	NA	TRBD1	TRBV28
CAISDPDRGLGNTIYF	TGTGCCATCAGTGACCCTGACAGGGGGCTTGGAAACACCATATATTTT	TRBJ1-3	NA	TRBD1	TRBV10-3
CASSLARGTSTDTQYF	TGTGCCAGCAGCTTAGCCAGGGGGACGAGCACAGATACGCAGTATTTT	TRBJ2-3	NA	TRBD1	TRBV7-9
CASSGGSYTGELFF	TGCGCCAGCAGCGGCGGGAGTTACACCGGGGAGCTGTTTTTT	TRBJ2-2	NA	TRBD2	TRBV4-1
CASSQGQVEQPQHF	TGTGCCAGCAGCCAGGGACAGGTCGAGCAGCCCCAGCATTTT	TRBJ1-5	NA	TRBD1	TRBV3-1/TRBV3-2
CSASLRGGATGELFF	TGCAGTGCTAGTCTCCGCGGTGGTGCCACCGGGGAGCTGTTTTTT	TRBJ2-2	NA	NA	TRBV20-1
CASSPPRGGNYGYTF	TGTGCCAGCAGCCCACCAAGGGGGGGAAACTATGGCTACACCTTC	TRBJ1-2	NA	NA	TRBV28
CAWTRTTSGGVGKLFF	TGTGCCTGGACCCGGACCACTAGCGGGGGGGTCGGTAAGCTGTTTTTT	TRBJ2-2	NA	TRBD2	TRBV30
CATLMGGGAYNEQFF	TGTGCCACCCTCATGGGGGGAGGTGCCTACAATGAGCAGTTCTTC	TRBJ2-1	NA	NA	TRBV6-5
CASDRGLNTGELFF	TGTGCCAGCGATCGAGGGCTTAACACCGGGGAGCTGTTTTTT	TRBJ2-2	NA	NA	TRBV7-9